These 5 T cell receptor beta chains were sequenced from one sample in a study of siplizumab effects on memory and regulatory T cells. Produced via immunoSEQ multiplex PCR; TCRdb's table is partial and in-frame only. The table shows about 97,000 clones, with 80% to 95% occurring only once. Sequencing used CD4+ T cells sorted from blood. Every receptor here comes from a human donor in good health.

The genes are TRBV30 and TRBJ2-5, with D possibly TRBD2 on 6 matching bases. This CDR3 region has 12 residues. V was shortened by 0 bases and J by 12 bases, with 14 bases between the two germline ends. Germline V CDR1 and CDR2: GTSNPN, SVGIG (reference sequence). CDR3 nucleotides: TGTGCCTGGAGTGTACTCCGGGACTCCAAGTACTTC. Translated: CAWSVLRDSKYF.

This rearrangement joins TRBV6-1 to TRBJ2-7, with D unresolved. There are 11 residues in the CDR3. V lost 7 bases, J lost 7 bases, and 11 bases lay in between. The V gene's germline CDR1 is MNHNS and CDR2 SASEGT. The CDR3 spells CASTKGKEQYF. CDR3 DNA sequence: TGTGCCAGCACAAAAGGGAAGGAGCAGTACTTC.

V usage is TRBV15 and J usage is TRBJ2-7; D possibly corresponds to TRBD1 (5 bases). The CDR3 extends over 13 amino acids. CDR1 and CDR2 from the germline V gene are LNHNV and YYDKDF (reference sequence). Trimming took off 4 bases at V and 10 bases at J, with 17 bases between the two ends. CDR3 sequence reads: CATSMNWGYPQYF. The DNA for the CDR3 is TGTGCCACCAGCATGAATTGGGGCTATCCACAGTACTTC.

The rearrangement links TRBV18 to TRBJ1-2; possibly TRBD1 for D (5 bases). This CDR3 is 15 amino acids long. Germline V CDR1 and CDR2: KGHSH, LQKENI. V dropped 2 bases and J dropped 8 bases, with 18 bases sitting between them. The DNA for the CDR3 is TGTGCCAGCTCACCAGTCGAGGGGTTGTCGGTGGGCTACACCTTC. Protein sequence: CASSPVEGLSVGYTF.

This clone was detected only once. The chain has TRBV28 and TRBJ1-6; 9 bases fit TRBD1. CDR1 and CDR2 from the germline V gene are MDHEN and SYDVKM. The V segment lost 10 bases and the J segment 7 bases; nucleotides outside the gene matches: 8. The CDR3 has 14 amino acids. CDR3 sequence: CATLQGQGNSPLHF. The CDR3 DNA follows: TGTGCCACCTTGCAGGGACAGGGAAATTCACCCCTCCACTTT.